This T cell receptor beta chain was sequenced for a study of shared clonotypes between healthy human individuals. Findings of the study overall: Clonotypes shared by all four donors outscored non-shared clonotypes in generation probability.

Germline values: CDR1 SGHTA, CDR2 FQGNSA. The ends were cut back, 6 bases at V and 0 bases at J, with 15 bases in the middle. CDR3 length: 16 amino acids. The method was immunoSEQ multiplex PCR; TCRdb's version includes in-frame clones alone and lacks a portion of them. In the table there are hundreds of thousands of clones, roughly 72% of which are singletons. As regards this clone: The antigen remains undetermined.

The source of this sequence is a woman in her 30s in good health. The chain couples TRBV7-2 to TRBJ2-1, with a weak D call TRBD2 (5 bases). Sequencing was done on a sample of memory CD4+ T cells sorted from blood. Subset indicated: CD45RA-negative fraction. Here the CDR3 DNA reads TGTGCCAGCAGGGGAGATAGCCTTAGCTCCTACAATGAGCAGTTCTTC. Translation: CASRGDSLSSYNEQFF.